These T cell receptor beta chains were read from a single sample in a study of blood T cells in healthy people across ages. TCRdb called the 5' RACE reads again in MiXCR, with one record for every CDR3 protein. The table includes about 800,000 distinct CDR3 sequences, roughly 25% detected once. This sample also appeared in a second study, on T cells of mothers and their children.

The sample consisted of blood. These receptors all stem from a boy aged 5-17 years in good health. The CDR3 runs from the conserved cysteine through the conserved F or W. The order of the fields is clone size, V gene, D gene, J gene, CDR3 DNA, CDR3 protein. D genes are given only for firm matches. Part of the rows lack a size; the others show once, few, many or a class for expanded clones.

clone_size: -; v_call: TRBV9; d_call: TRBD1; j_call: TRBJ2-7; cdr3_nt: TGTGCCAGCAGCTCCCGGACAGGGGGTATATACGAGCAGTACTTC; cdr3_aa: CASSSRTGGIYEQYF
clone_size: -; v_call: TRBV28; d_call: TRBD2; j_call: TRBJ2-7; cdr3_nt: TGTGCCATCGAGACTAGCGGGAGTCGTAAGGACGAGCAGTACTTC; cdr3_aa: CAIETSGSRKDEQYF
clone_size: -; v_call: TRBV5-1; d_call: -; j_call: TRBJ1-5; cdr3_nt: TGCGCCAGCAGCCCTGAAGTCGGTCAGCCCCAGCATTTT; cdr3_aa: CASSPEVGQPQHF
clone_size: -; v_call: TRBV2; d_call: TRBD2; j_call: TRBJ2-1; cdr3_nt: TGTGCCAGCACCCCGACTAGCGAACCTTACAATGAGCAGTTCTTC; cdr3_aa: CASTPTSEPYNEQFF
clone_size: -; v_call: TRBV29-1; d_call: -; j_call: TRBJ2-7; cdr3_nt: TGCAGCGGCAAAAGGTCCCCGGGGGCCTACGAGCAGTACTTC; cdr3_aa: CSGKRSPGAYEQYF
clone_size: -; v_call: TRBV20-1; d_call: TRBD1; j_call: TRBJ1-6; cdr3_nt: TGCAGTGCTCGGGACAGGACATTGGATTCACCCCTCCACTTT; cdr3_aa: CSARDRTLDSPLHF
clone_size: -; v_call: TRBV28; d_call: TRBD1; j_call: TRBJ2-7; cdr3_nt: TGTGCCAGCAGTCACGTGGACAGGGAGTCTGGCGAGCAGTACTTC; cdr3_aa: CASSHVDRESGEQYF
clone_size: few; v_call: TRBV7-6; d_call: TRBD1; j_call: TRBJ2-3; cdr3_nt: TGTGCCAGCAGCTTAGGGGGGACAGGGGGAGGAGATACGCAGTATTTT; cdr3_aa: CASSLGGTGGGDTQYF
clone_size: few; v_call: TRBV7-2; d_call: -; j_call: TRBJ1-4; cdr3_nt: TGTGCCAGCAGCTTAGTCCCTGACGTAGAACTGTTTTTT; cdr3_aa: CASSLVPDVELFF
clone_size: few; v_call: TRBV4-3; d_call: -; j_call: TRBJ2-5; cdr3_nt: TGCGCCAGTAGCCAAGTGATCGGAGAGACCCAGTACTTC; cdr3_aa: CASSQVIGETQYF
clone_size: -; v_call: TRBV12-3/TRBV12-4; d_call: -; j_call: TRBJ1-4; cdr3_nt: TGTGCCAGCAGCCGGTGGTGGGGCGGTGATGAAAAACTGTTTTTT; cdr3_aa: CASSRWWGGDEKLFF
clone_size: -; v_call: TRBV2; d_call: TRBD2; j_call: TRBJ2-7; cdr3_nt: TGTGCCAGCAGTGGACTAGCTCACTACGAGCAGTACTTC; cdr3_aa: CASSGLAHYEQYF
clone_size: -; v_call: TRBV29-1; d_call: -; j_call: TRBJ1-1; cdr3_nt: TGCAGCGTTGTACAGGGTTGGGCAAACACTGAAGCTTTCTTT; cdr3_aa: CSVVQGWANTEAFF
clone_size: -; v_call: TRBV4-2; d_call: TRBD1; j_call: TRBJ2-1; cdr3_nt: TGTGCCAGCAGCCCGACCTCGGGGGACAGGCCGTACAATGAGCAGTTCTTC; cdr3_aa: CASSPTSGDRPYNEQFF
clone_size: -; v_call: TRBV29-1; d_call: TRBD2; j_call: TRBJ2-7; cdr3_nt: TGCAGCGTTTTGGTTGCGGGAGGGCCTAACGAGCAGTACTTC; cdr3_aa: CSVLVAGGPNEQYF
clone_size: few; v_call: TRBV4-2; d_call: TRBD2; j_call: TRBJ2-1; cdr3_nt: TGTGCCAGCAGCCAAGGTAGCGGGGAGTACAATGAGCAGTTCTTC; cdr3_aa: CASSQGSGEYNEQFF
clone_size: once; v_call: TRBV7-2; d_call: -; j_call: TRBJ1-4; cdr3_nt: TGTGCCAGCAGCTTAGGAGTCTCGAGTAATGAAAAACTGTTTTTT; cdr3_aa: CASSLGVSSNEKLFF
clone_size: -; v_call: TRBV7-9; d_call: -; j_call: TRBJ2-1; cdr3_nt: TGTGCCAGCAGCTCCCGGGAGACTAGTAGTTACAATGAGCAGTTCTTC; cdr3_aa: CASSSRETSSYNEQFF
clone_size: -; v_call: TRBV6-6; d_call: -; j_call: TRBJ2-5; cdr3_nt: TGTGCCAGCAGCCCGGTGGCCCAAGAGACCCAGTACTTC; cdr3_aa: CASSPVAQETQYF
clone_size: -; v_call: TRBV6-2/TRBV6-3; d_call: TRBD1; j_call: TRBJ1-6; cdr3_nt: TGTGCCAGCGAAAGACAGGGAAGTAATTCACCCCTCCACTTT; cdr3_aa: CASERQGSNSPLHF
clone_size: -; v_call: TRBV3-1; d_call: -; j_call: TRBJ2-1; cdr3_nt: TGTGCCAGCCAGGACGGTTTCTCCTACAATGAGCAGTTCTTC; cdr3_aa: CASQDGFSYNEQFF
clone_size: few; v_call: TRBV7-8; d_call: -; j_call: TRBJ1-4; cdr3_nt: TGCGCCAGCAGCTTAGCGCTGACAGAACCCAATGAAAAACTGTTTTTT; cdr3_aa: CASSLALTEPNEKLFF
clone_size: few; v_call: TRBV6-2/TRBV6-3; d_call: TRBD2; j_call: TRBJ2-1; cdr3_nt: TGTGCCAGCACCTCCGGCCTAGCGGGAGGAGACAATGAGCAGTTCTTC; cdr3_aa: CASTSGLAGGDNEQFF
clone_size: few; v_call: TRBV2; d_call: -; j_call: TRBJ2-7; cdr3_nt: TGTGCCAGCAGTGAAGCATCCGGGACGGTTACCTACGAGCAGTACTTC; cdr3_aa: CASSEASGTVTYEQYF
clone_size: -; v_call: TRBV5-1; d_call: -; j_call: TRBJ1-1; cdr3_nt: TGCGCCAGCAGCCCGGGGGCAGGGACAATTAACACTGAAGCTTTCTTT; cdr3_aa: CASSPGAGTINTEAFF
clone_size: -; v_call: TRBV12-3/TRBV12-4; d_call: TRBD1; j_call: TRBJ1-4; cdr3_nt: TGTGCCAGCAGTTTGGGGGACAGCAGTAATGAAAAACTGTTTTTT; cdr3_aa: CASSLGDSSNEKLFF
clone_size: -; v_call: TRBV6-5; d_call: -; j_call: TRBJ1-1; cdr3_nt: TGTGCCAGCAGTTATTTCCCGGGGGCCTCCATGACCACTGAAGCTTTCTTT; cdr3_aa: CASSYFPGASMTTEAFF
clone_size: -; v_call: TRBV12-3/TRBV12-4; d_call: TRBD2; j_call: TRBJ2-1; cdr3_nt: TGTGCCAGCAGTACACCAGCTAGCGGGGGGGCCCCTGAGCAGTTCTTC; cdr3_aa: CASSTPASGGAPEQFF
clone_size: few; v_call: TRBV6-2/TRBV6-3; d_call: TRBD1; j_call: TRBJ2-1; cdr3_nt: TGTGCCAGCAGCCCAGGGGGTACAAGCTCCTACAATGAGCAGTTCTTC; cdr3_aa: CASSPGGTSSYNEQFF
clone_size: -; v_call: TRBV7-2; d_call: TRBD1; j_call: TRBJ1-4; cdr3_nt: TGTGCCAGCAGCTTAGGACAGGGGACGAATGAAAAACTGTTTTTT; cdr3_aa: CASSLGQGTNEKLFF
clone_size: -; v_call: TRBV27; d_call: -; j_call: TRBJ1-6; cdr3_nt: TGTGCCAGCAGGCCGGGATCTAATAATTCACCCCTCCACTTT; cdr3_aa: CASRPGSNNSPLHF
clone_size: many; v_call: TRBV9; d_call: -; j_call: TRBJ2-7; cdr3_nt: TGTGCCAGCAGCCCCGGGGTAGGATCCTACGAGCAGTACTTC; cdr3_aa: CASSPGVGSYEQYF
clone_size: -; v_call: TRBV20-1; d_call: -; j_call: TRBJ2-5; cdr3_nt: TGCAGTGCTAGACCCCAGATCTGGGCCCAGTACTTC; cdr3_aa: CSARPQIWAQYF
clone_size: -; v_call: TRBV6-1; d_call: -; j_call: TRBJ2-5; cdr3_nt: TGTGCCAGCAGTGAAGAGAACTTCGAAGAGACCCAGTACTTC; cdr3_aa: CASSEENFEETQYF
clone_size: -; v_call: TRBV2; d_call: -; j_call: TRBJ2-7; cdr3_nt: TGTGCCAGCAGTCTGTTTTTGGGAGCAGGCTACGAGCAGTACTTC; cdr3_aa: CASSLFLGAGYEQYF
clone_size: few; v_call: TRBV4-3; d_call: -; j_call: TRBJ2-3; cdr3_nt: TGCGCCAGCAGCCAATCGGGAGCCGCTAGCACAGATACGCAGTATTTT; cdr3_aa: CASSQSGAASTDTQYF
clone_size: -; v_call: TRBV5-1; d_call: TRBD1; j_call: TRBJ1-1; cdr3_nt: TGCGCCAGCAGCTTGGGAGGGGGCGTTGTCACTGAAGCTTTCTTT; cdr3_aa: CASSLGGGVVTEAFF
clone_size: -; v_call: TRBV4-3; d_call: TRBD1; j_call: TRBJ2-1; cdr3_nt: TGCGCCAGCAGCCCGGGACAGTCAGGATACAATGAGCAGTTCTTC; cdr3_aa: CASSPGQSGYNEQFF